This T cell receptor beta chain stems from a study of cytomegalovirus exposure and HLA in healthy donors. Vbeta (60) and Jbeta (13) primers were used in the PCR. This table comes from immunoSEQ multiplex PCR, and its TCRdb copy is limited to in-frame clones, with some not included. The data show under 110,000 clones, with roughly four fifths seen just once and 1.5% to 2% held by the top ten. Deletions cut 10 bases from V and 4 bases from J, with 13 bases between. Germline V gene sequence: CDR1 ENHRY, CDR2 SYGVKD. The CDR3 consists of 12 residues. The chain couples TRBV10-3 to TRBJ1-2; unclear D gene. Sequenced: PBMCs. This receptor was taken from a man aged 45 to 65 in good health and CMV-seronegative. In DNA form, the CDR3 reads TGTGCCACTCGCTCGAGTACCTATGGCTACACCTTC. It is translated as CATRSSTYGYTF.